This T cell receptor beta chain was captured by sequencing in a study of blood T cell repertoires in COVID-19. Overall study context: Sample material is recorded as cDNA or gDNA derived from T cells, B-cell-depleted T cells, or PBMCs.

Deletions cut 2 bases from V and 6 bases from J, with 10 bases between. The CDR3 has 13 residues. CDR1 and CDR2 from the germline V gene are KGHSH and LQKENI. Original processing methods: For nucleated cells, counts were estimated from reference gene primer amplification. The repertoire was sequenced with immunoSEQ multiplex PCR; TCRdb's copy has only in-frame clones and lacks some. V, J and clone size are those of that table, while D and trimming were read from the DNA. The table includes 180,000 or so clones, approximately 85% detected once. The chain is built from TRBV18 and TRBJ1-2, with no clear D. The receptor's source is a woman aged 55 to 70 with acute or convalescent COVID-19. The sample consisted of peripheral blood. This CDR3 is CASSPTVKDGYTF. In DNA form, the CDR3 reads TGTGCCAGCTCACCAACAGTTAAGGATGGCTACACCTTC.